Detailed here is one T cell receptor (beta chain). The antigen it recognizes is unknown. Per-base quality was not reported, and no clone a single base away is much larger than it. The entry originates in a study of human T cells and chemical hapten exposure (TCRdb year 2021). About the study as a whole: For sensitization, 2% DPC in acetone was applied to a 2 cm by 2 cm area of upper inner arm skin. Blood was sampled from patients pre-sensitization (week 0) and at 2, 6 and about 24 weeks after DPC sensitization. For TCR sequencing, blood came from 25 to 30 alopecia patients at anywhere from one to four time points (pre-sensitization, 2, 6 and 24 weeks). Alopecia areata with under or over 50% scalp involvement, alopecia totalis and alopecia universalis were represented in the patient cohort, which was mostly female. Patients additionally received weekly therapeutic DPC doses to the scalp throughout the approximately 24-week study period. Patch testing on the upper back used Finn chambers containing 0.01% DPC, with scoring done after 6 days according to International Contact Dermatitis Research Group standards. The libraries were sequenced as a pool, and the TCR yield per sample differed mostly because of small variations in library volumes within the pool. Peripheral blood TCR repertoire changes were tracked in vivo in alopecia patients during primary and secondary sensitization to the hapten diphenylcyclopropenone (DPC). The investigation overall reported the following: Expanded TCRs formed significantly more large CDR3 similarity clusters than pre-sensitization or healthy control sets, consistent with antigen-driven responses. Repeated subsampling changed both the strength of the expansion versus patch-test correlation and the threshold at which the correlation became significant. DPC sensitization did not change the number of TCRs with a frequency above 1 in 1000, and there was no evidence of changes in global repertoire structure. Patch test score was positively correlated with the number of PT1 expanded TCRs, with significance at thresholds 8, 16 and 32 but not at 4. All patients had alopecia, a presumed autoimmune disease, so their immune response might differ from that of healthy individuals.

Library preparation employed RACE. Data came from a NextSeq 500. During library preparation, unique molecular identifiers were attached to individual cDNA molecules so that TCRs could be counted quantitatively and reproducibly. Both TCR alpha and TCR beta chains were sequenced from each blood RNA sample. On the authors' methods: The median number of TCRs per sample was some 100,000, ranging from about 20,000 to 700,000. V, J and CDR3 annotation of the TCR reads was carried out using the Decombinator software suite. Every sample was subsampled to the same number of TCRs (28,000) for the PS versus PT1 abundance plots. TCRs were defined as expanded if absent before sensitization and observed at least eight times at the 2-week time point. Starting from the raw public reads, TCRdb applied fastp trimming at Q25, assembled clones with MiXCR and retained in-frame beta chains. One record per CDR3 amino acid sequence lists the most common genes and DNA. The V and J calls reflect TCRdb's pipeline rather than the authors' work. The sample table records 370,000 or so distinct CDR3 sequences; roughly 4.8% of these occur just once. The top ten clonotypes cover under 3% of the sample.

Between the V and J ends, shortened by 8 bases and 5 bases respectively, the junction contains 18 bases. The germline V gene gives CDR1 as SNHLY and CDR2 as FYNNEI. The CDR3 goes from the cysteine to the phenylalanine over 14 residues. Only CDR3 DNA is held: 42 bases, read in frame from base 1. This sample's time point label indicates: patch test 1, 2 weeks after DPC sensitization. What this sample's treatment or condition label stands for: therapeutic diphenylcyclopropenone sensitization with weekly scalp DPC. At each patch-test visit, blood was drawn before the patch test was applied. Eligible patients were aged 18 to 70, diagnosed with alopecia, deemed suitable for DPC therapy, and excluded if pregnant. Total RNA was extracted from unfractionated whole blood that had been collected in Tempus Blood RNA tubes.

The sequence derives from a woman aged 50 to 60 with alopecia areata. Some clones in this sample may be carry-over from other donors' samples. Sample: whole blood, taken in connection with sensitization to the hapten diphenylcyclopropenone (DPC). Recombination linked TRBV2 to TRBJ1-1, with the D gene call left open. The CDR3: CASSPSRDWTEAFF. The DNA reads TGTGCCAGCTCTCCCTCGAGGGATTGGACTGAAGCTTTCTTT.